One and the same sample provided the 20 T cell receptor beta chains below, sequenced in a study of blood T cell repertoires in COVID-19. The assay was immunoSEQ multiplex PCR, and TCRdb's table has in-frame clones only and misses some. The table has approximately 170,000 clones, about nine tenths seen once. What was sequenced was peripheral blood. These receptors all come from a man younger than 40 with acute or convalescent COVID-19.

The V and J genes are TRBV30 and TRBJ1-4; the D is unclear. CDR1 is GTSNPN, CDR2 SVGIG, per germline (reference sequence). This CDR3 region has 14 residues. V was clipped by 5 bases and J by 8 bases, with 18 bases between them. CDR3 protein: CAWGFRHGREKLFF. In nucleotides, the CDR3 is TGTGCCTGGGGCTTTAGGCATGGGAGGGAAAAACTGTTTTTT. The variable domain in full, with the rest retrieved from reference TRBV30 and TRBJ1-4, is SQTIHQWPATLVQPVGSPLSLECTVEGTSNPNLYWYRQAAGRGLQLLFYSVGIGQISSEVPQNLSASRPQDRQFILSSKKLLLSDSGFYLCAWGFRHGREKLFFGSGTQLSVL.

The chain employs TRBV30 and TRBJ1-1; D remains unclear. Germline V gene sequence: CDR1 GTSNPN, CDR2 SVGIG (reference sequence). V gave up 5 bases and J gave up 2 bases, with 6 bases separating them. The length of the CDR3 is 11 residues. The CDR3, as DNA: TGTGCCTGGGGGTCTAACACTGAAGCTTTCTTT. It yields the protein CAWGSNTEAFF.

The rearrangement joins TRBV14 to TRBJ1-4, with 7 bases lining up with TRBD1. Germline V gene sequence: CDR1 SGHDN, CDR2 FVKESK. This CDR3 has 15 amino acids. With V trimmed by 1 base and J by 7 bases, 6 bases remained unmatched. Here the CDR3 DNA reads TGTGCCAGCAGCCAAGGACAGGGATGGAGTGAAAAACTGTTTTTT. This sequence encodes CASSQGQGWSEKLFF.

This chain connects TRBV20-1 to TRBJ2-2; D uncertain. Germline CDR1 and CDR2: DFQATT and SNEGSKA (reference sequence). The CDR3 contains 12 residues. V lost 3 bases to trimming and J lost 6 bases, with 8 bases between them. CDR3 residues: CSASGVAGELFF. CDR3 sequence (DNA): TGCAGTGCTAGTGGCGTAGCCGGGGAGCTGTTTTTT.

The chain combines TRBV9 with TRBJ1-1; weak D call: TRBD1 (6 bases). Trimming shortened V by 0 bases and J by 5 bases, and 11 bases separated the two germline ends. The CDR3 consists of 14 residues. Germline-derived CDR1 and CDR2 are SGDLS and YYNGEE. CDR3 in DNA: TGTGCCAGCAGCGTAGATGCAGGGGTGACTGAAGCTTTCTTT. Amino acid sequence: CASSVDAGVTEAFF. Drawing the rest from reference TRBV9 and TRBJ1-1, the complete variable domain is DSGVTQTPKHLITATGQRVTLRCSPRSGDLSVYWYQQSLDQGLQFLIQYYNGEERAKGNILERFSAQQFPDLHSELNLSSLELGDSALYFCASSVDAGVTEAFFGQGTRLTVV.

J is TRBJ1-2 and V is TRBV6-1; TRBD1 might be the D (5 bases). CDR1 is MNHNS and CDR2 is SASEGT in the germline V gene. This CDR3 has 15 residues. V lost 2 bases to trimming and J lost 5 bases, with 15 bases between them. The CDR3 DNA reads as TGTGCCAGCAGTGAAAGTCCCGACAGAAGTTATGGCTACACCTTC. This codes for CASSESPDRSYGYTF.

The V gene is TRBV3-1 (or the pseudogene TRBV3-2), the J gene TRBJ1-5; tentatively, D is TRBD1 (6 bases). The CDR3 has 18 amino acids. V lost 2 bases, J lost 4 bases, and 21 bases lay in between. CDR1 LGHDT and CDR2 YNNKEL come from the germline V gene (reference sequence). The chain's CDR3 is CASSQREAPTGGNQPQHF. CDR3 DNA: TGTGCCAGCAGCCAAAGGGAAGCTCCGACAGGAGGAAATCAGCCCCAGCATTTT.

The chain couples TRBV29-1 to TRBJ2-1; the D gene is possibly TRBD2 (5 bases). Germline V gives CDR1 SQVTM, CDR2 ANQGSEA. CDR3 length equals 11 residues. V dropped 3 bases and J dropped 7 bases, with 7 bases sitting between them. CDR3 sequence: CSVDRENEQFF. Here the CDR3 DNA reads TGCAGCGTTGATAGGGAGAATGAGCAGTTCTTC.

With respect to this clone: A junction end diverges from the germline sequence, so it may reflect a read error. The DNA for the CDR3 is TGTGCCAGCAGCGTATCGGGGGGCCAAGGGACCCAGTACTTC. Protein: CASSVSGGQGTQYF. This sequence joins TRBV9 and TRBJ2-5; D is perhaps TRBD2 (7 bases). The germline V gene has CDR1 SGDLS and CDR2 YYNGEE. The length of the CDR3 is 14 residues.

This sequence joins TRBV29-1 and TRBJ2-2; a possible D gene is TRBD2 (6 bases). This CDR3 is built from 13 residues. V lost 4 bases, J lost 7 bases, and 13 bases lay in between. CDR1 and CDR2 (germline): SQVTM, ANQGSEA. DNA for the CDR3: TGCAGCGTTGGAGTGGAGGGTGGCGGGGAGCTGTTTTTT. Encoded protein: CSVGVEGGGELFF.

The V call is TRBV11-2, the J call TRBJ2-3; TRBD2 might be the D (6 bases). CDR3 length equals 16 residues. V was clipped by 0 bases and J by 0 bases, with 10 bases between them. Looked up from germline, CDR1 is SGHAT and CDR2 is FQNNGV. DNA of the CDR3: TGTGCCAGCAGCTTAGACACGGGAGTCAGCACAGATACGCAGTATTTT. Translated, it gives CASSLDTGVSTDTQYF. Variable domain in full (rest from reference TRBV11-2 and TRBJ2-3): EAGVAQSPRYKIIEKRQSVAFWCNPISGHATLYWYQQILGQGPKLLIQFQNNGVVDDSQLPKDRFSAERLKGVDSTLKIQPAKLEDSAVYLCASSLDTGVSTDTQYFGPGTRLTVL.

J is TRBJ2-2 and V is TRBV5-4; D is perhaps TRBD1 (7 bases). This CDR3 contains 16 residues. The V gene's germline CDR1 is SGHNT and CDR2 YYREEE (reference sequence). Trimming shortened V by 4 bases and J by 2 bases, and 15 bases separated the two germline ends. Here the CDR3 reads CASSTYRGLNTGELFF. The DNA for the CDR3 is TGTGCCAGCAGCACGTACAGGGGACTTAACACCGGGGAGCTGTTTTTT.

This chain links TRBV30 with TRBJ2-7; D unresolved. The CDR3 extends over 12 amino acids. CDR1 and CDR2 from the germline V gene are GTSNPN and SVGIG (reference sequence). V shed 4 bases and J shed 2 bases, with 9 bases lying between them. CDR3 loop: CAWTRGTYEQYF. DNA of the CDR3: TGTGCCTGGACCCGAGGCACCTACGAGCAGTACTTC.

This CDR3 is CASSYQGTLFTDEQFF. CDR3 sequence (DNA): TGTGCCAGCAGTTACCAAGGGACACTTTTTACCGATGAGCAGTTCTTC. V and J are TRBV6-5 and TRBJ2-1; tentatively, D is TRBD1 (6 bases). CDR3 length equals 16 residues. Deletions cut 2 bases from V and 8 bases from J, with 19 bases between. Germline values: CDR1 MNHEY, CDR2 SVGAGI.

The chain employs TRBV28 and TRBJ2-3, with a weak D call TRBD1 (6 bases). The germline CDR1 and CDR2 sequences are MDHEN and SYDVKM. This CDR3 has 12 residues. The ends were cut back, 6 bases at V and 5 bases at J, with 9 bases in the middle. The CDR3 sequence: CASSPRGDTQYF. CDR3 DNA: TGTGCCAGCAGCCCCAGGGGAGATACGCAGTATTTT.

The CDR3 DNA sequence: TGCGCCAGCAGCCCCCGACTAGCTCCCGGGGAGCTGTTTTTT. This codes for CASSPRLAPGELFF. The gene calls are TRBV5-1 and TRBJ2-2; 7 nucleotides match TRBD2. CDR1 and CDR2 from the germline V gene are SGHRS and YFSETQ. The CDR3 extends over 14 amino acids. The V gene end was trimmed by 4 bases and the J gene end by 6 bases; junction bases not matched to a gene: 6.

The V and J genes are TRBV6-5 and TRBJ1-5; D is perhaps TRBD1 (5 bases). CDR3 size: 13 residues. CDR1 and CDR2 from the germline V gene are MNHEY and SVGAGI. V lost 6 bases, J lost 6 bases, and 12 bases lay in between. The CDR3 reads CASRPREGQPQHF. The CDR3 bases are TGTGCCAGCAGACCCAGGGAGGGTCAGCCCCAGCATTTT.

This clone has a single count. The chain has TRBV5-4 and TRBJ1-1; a weak D match, TRBD1 (5 bases). This CDR3 is 12 amino acids long. Trimming took 4 bases from V and 5 from J, leaving 9 bases between them. From germline, CDR1 is SGHNT and CDR2 YYREEE (reference sequence). CDR3: CASSPGGTEAFF. CDR3 bases: TGTGCCAGCAGCCCTGGGGGGACTGAAGCTTTCTTT.

The gene calls are TRBV18 and TRBJ1-6; the match to TRBD1 covers 9 bases. Germline CDR1 is KGHSH and CDR2 is LQKENI. Germline trimming cut 4 bases from V and 6 bases from J; bases unmatched to any gene: 4. The CDR3 spans 15 residues. The CDR3 region is CASSLQGAINSPLHF. CDR3 nucleotides: TGTGCCAGCTCACTACAGGGGGCCATTAATTCACCCCTCCACTTT.

The V gene is TRBV29-1, the J gene TRBJ1-1; 7 nucleotides line up with TRBD1. Trimming at V came to 6 bases and at J to 1 base, leaving 5 bases not matched to a gene. The CDR3 extends over 13 amino acids. Germline CDR1 is SQVTM and CDR2 is ANQGSEA. Here the CDR3 DNA reads TGCAGCGTAGGCGACAGGGCGAACACTGAAGCTTTCTTT. It translates to CSVGDRANTEAFF. Drawing the rest from reference TRBV29-1 and TRBJ1-1, the complete variable domain is SAVISQKPSRDICQRGTSLTIQCQVDSQVTMMFWYRQQPGQSLTLIATANQGSEATYESGFVIDKFPISRPNLTFSTLTVSNMSPEDSSIYLCSVGDRANTEAFFGQGTRLTVV.